These 4 T cell receptor beta chains came from one sample sequenced in a study of shared clonotypes between healthy human individuals. Naive CD8 isolation took CD45RO-negative cells positively selected for CCR7 and excluded terminally differentiated effector memory CD45RA+ cells. Libraries were prepared by immunoSEQ multiplex PCR; TCRdb keeps only in-frame clonotypes and omits some of them. The table records about 2.1 million clones, just under 95% of them present only once. The sample taken for sequencing was naive CD8+ T cells from PBMCs. Source of these receptors: a man between 18 and 35 years old in good health. Some clones in this sample may be carry-over from other donors' samples.

The chain carries TRBV27 and TRBJ2-7; D possibly corresponds to TRBD2 (6 bases). Germline V lookup: CDR1 MNHEY, CDR2 SMNVEV (reference sequence). This CDR3 region has 14 residues. V was clipped by 4 bases and J by 3 bases, with 13 bases between them. The CDR3 DNA reads TGTGCCAGCAGTTCGGGGGTAGCGAACTACGAGCAGTACTTC. This encodes CASSSGVANYEQYF.

This clone was seen only a few times. This specimen includes other DNA sequences encoding the same CDR3. The rearrangement joins TRBV5-8 to TRBJ2-7; no definite D call. The CDR3 loop spans 14 amino acids. The germline V gene has CDR1 SGHTS and CDR2 YDEGEE. Trimming pared 0 bases from V and 2 bases from J, leaving 9 bases between. CDR3 coding DNA: TGTGCCAGCAGCTTGGGGGCAGGAGCCTACGAGCAGTACTTC. Encoded protein: CASSLGAGAYEQYF.

The chain uses TRBV27 and TRBJ2-3; 12 nucleotides line up with TRBD1. Germline CDR1 is MNHEY and CDR2 is SMNVEV (reference sequence). The CDR3 consists of 16 residues. Trimming removed 5 bases from V and 3 bases from J; junction bases left unmatched: 6. The CDR3 protein is CASSPGTGGATDTQYF. In nucleotides, the CDR3 is TGTGCCAGCAGTCCCGGGACAGGGGGCGCGACAGATACGCAGTATTTT.

This chain links TRBV2 with TRBJ1-5; TRBD1 aligns across 8 bases. The CDR3 contains 15 residues. With 4 bases clipped from V and 6 bases from J, the junction kept 8 bases outside the gene matches. Looked up from germline, CDR1 is SNHLY and CDR2 is FYNNEI. The CDR3 spells CASSGTSGGGQPQHF. CDR3 coding DNA: TGTGCCAGCAGTGGGACCTCAGGGGGCGGTCAGCCCCAGCATTTT.